This T cell receptor beta chain was identified during a study of blood T cell repertoires in COVID-19. CDR1 LGHDT and CDR2 YNNKEL come from the germline V gene (reference sequence). CDR3 size: 14 residues. Trimming took 1 base from V and 4 from J; bases not matched to a gene: 0. TCRdb's copy holds only in-frame clones and misses some; the assay was immunoSEQ multiplex PCR. The table has tens of thousands of clones, 91% seen once. The chain uses TRBV3-1 (or the pseudogene TRBV3-2) and TRBJ1-2; 10 positions match TRBD1. The sample was peripheral blood. This TCR was recovered from a man aged 50 to 59 with active COVID-19. Written as DNA, the CDR3 is TGTGCCAGCAGCCAAGGACAGGGGGCCTATGGCTACACCTTC. Protein sequence: CASSQGQGAYGYTF.